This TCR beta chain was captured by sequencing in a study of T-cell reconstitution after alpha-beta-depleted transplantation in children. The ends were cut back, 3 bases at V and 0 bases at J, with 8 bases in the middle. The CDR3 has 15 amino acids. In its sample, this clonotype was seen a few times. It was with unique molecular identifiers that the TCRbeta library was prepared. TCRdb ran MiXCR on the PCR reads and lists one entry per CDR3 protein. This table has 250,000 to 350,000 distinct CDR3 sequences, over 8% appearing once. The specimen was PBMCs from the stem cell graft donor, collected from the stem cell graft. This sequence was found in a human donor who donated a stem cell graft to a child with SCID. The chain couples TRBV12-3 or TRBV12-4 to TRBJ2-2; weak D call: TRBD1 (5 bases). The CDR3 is CASSFWGANTGELFF. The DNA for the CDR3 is TGTGCCAGCAGTTTTTGGGGCGCGAACACCGGGGAGCTGTTTTTT.